The text below deals with one T cell receptor beta chain. Its recognized antigen is unknown. No base quality values were provided; no much bigger clone lies one nucleotide off. This entry comes from a study of control samples from healthy donors and cancer patients (dated by TCRdb to 2018 to 2020). Libraries were made using the immunoSEQ multiplex PCR assay. This immuneACCESS table, as held by TCRdb, lists in-frame sequences with V and J called but not all clones. Of the missing ones, under half trace to an unresolved V gene in checked studies; the others have no known cause. A total of under 150,000 clones appear in this sample, 85% to 95% of them only once. The ten top clones hold about 1.7% of the sample. The germline V gene provides CDR1 MRHNA and CDR2 SNTAGT. The CDR3 numbers 15 residues from cysteine through phenylalanine. Only the CDR3 DNA is retained, 45 bases long and in frame from the first base. V and J lose 0 bases and 4 bases, and a span of 9 bases separates them.

This receptor was taken from a man aged 45-60 years with head and neck cancer. The sample consisted of PBMCs. The V and J genes are TRBV6-4 and TRBJ2-2, with the D gene not clear enough to name. The CDR3 amino acid sequence is: CASSDSAGSTGELFF. DNA sequence: TGTGCCAGCAGTGACTCGGCAGGAAGCACCGGGGAGCTGTTTTTT.